The 27 T cell receptor beta chains below come from one sample, sequenced in a study of CD8 T cell repertoires and HIV-1 epitope variants. These receptors are not linked to any known antigen. Method: immunoSEQ multiplex PCR; TCRdb's copy keeps in-frame clones and lacks some. The data show about 4,800 clones, with 60% to 70% seen just once and roughly two fifths held by the top ten. The sequenced material came from cultured CD8+ T cells derived from PBMCs. These receptors came from a male donor with HIV.

As concerns this clone: Germline and junction disagree at one end, which may indicate a read error. The chain carries TRBV15 and TRBJ1-4; 9 nucleotides agree with TRBD1. This CDR3 has 16 amino acids. Germline loops: CDR1 LNHNV, CDR2 YYDKDF (reference sequence). The DNA of the CDR3 is TGTGCCACCAGCAGATCGCCTCCGGGACAGGGTGAAGAACTGTTTTTT. The encoded protein is CATSRSPPGQGEELFF.

J is TRBJ1-1 and V is TRBV11-2; the D is unclear. Germline lookup yields CDR1 SGHAT and CDR2 FQNNGV. The CDR3 sequence is 12 residues long. V lost 2 bases, J lost 7 bases, and 8 bases lay in between. CDR3 amino acids: CASSLPRDEAFF. The CDR3 DNA follows: TGTGCCAGCAGCTTACCGAGAGATGAAGCTTTCTTT.

The CDR3 DNA reads TGTGCCAGCAGCTCCGGGACAGATACGCAGTATTTT. Its protein product is CASSSGTDTQYF. The chain links TRBV7-2 to TRBJ2-3; D gene unclear. Trimming took off 4 bases at V and 3 bases at J, with 5 bases between the two ends. The CDR3 has 12 amino acids. Germline V CDR1 and CDR2: SGHTA, FQGNSA.

Concerning this clone: The missing conserved phenylalanine or tryptophan at the end of this CDR3 makes a read error likely. The chain recombines TRBV7-2 with TRBJ1-2; 7 nucleotides line up with TRBD1. The germline gives CDR1 SGHTA, CDR2 FQGNSA. The CDR3 spans 15 residues. Trimming cost V 5 bases and J 4 bases; bases outside gene matches: 10. The CDR3 reads CASSPQTGIGYGYTL. The CDR3, as DNA: TGTGCCAGCAGCCCCCAGACAGGGATCGGCTATGGCTACACCCTC.

The chain links TRBV6-5 to TRBJ2-2; TRBD1 is a possible D gene (6 bases). The V gene's germline CDR1 is MNHEY and CDR2 SVGAGI. Trimming stripped 6 bases from V and 4 bases from J, with 9 bases between. The length of the CDR3 is 13 residues. The CDR3 loop is CASSSDSTGELFF. The CDR3 region has the DNA TGTGCCAGCAGCTCGGACAGCACCGGGGAGCTGTTTTTT.

The chain joins TRBV5-6 to TRBJ2-5; 11 bases line up with TRBD1. This CDR3 has 15 residues. Trimming took 4 bases from V and 5 from J; bases not matched to a gene: 7. Germline CDR1 reads SGHDT; CDR2 reads YYEEEE. CDR3 sequence reads: CASSPPDRGLETQYF. CDR3 nucleotide sequence: TGTGCCAGCAGCCCACCGGACAGGGGGCTCGAGACCCAGTACTTC.

This chain connects TRBV5-1 to TRBJ1-1; the match to TRBD1 covers 11 bases. The CDR3 has 14 amino acids. Germline V gives CDR1 SGHRS, CDR2 YFSETQ. V lost 7 bases and J lost 5; bases outside the gene matches: 7. CDR3 in DNA: TGCGCCAGCGGCCCGGACAGGGGGCGAACTGAAGCTTTCTTT. Its translation: CASGPDRGRTEAFF. Filled out from reference TRBV5-1 and TRBJ1-1, the complete variable domain reads KAGVTQTPRYLIKTRGQQVTLSCSPISGHRSVSWYQQTPGQGLQFLFEYFSETQRNKGNFPGRFSGRQFSNSRSEMNVSTLELGDSALYLCASGPDRGRTEAFFGQGTRLTVV.

This chain joins TRBV6-5 and TRBJ2-5; tentative D call: TRBD1 (6 bases). Per the germline V gene, CDR1 is MNHEY and CDR2 is SVGAGI. Trimming stripped 6 bases from V and 0 bases from J, with 14 bases between. The CDR3 runs to 15 residues. The CDR3 sequence: CASRGIRGYQETQYF. CDR3 sequence (DNA): TGTGCCAGCAGGGGGATCAGGGGTTACCAAGAGACCCAGTACTTC.

V is TRBV5-6 and J is TRBJ2-7, with a weak D call TRBD1 (6 bases). This CDR3 comprises 13 residues. Trimming shortened V by 4 bases and J by 2 bases, and 10 bases separated the two germline ends. In germline, CDR1 is SGHDT, CDR2 YYEEEE. In DNA form, the CDR3 reads TGTGCCAGCAGCGGGGACACCGCCTACGAGCAGTACTTC. Protein product: CASSGDTAYEQYF.

The CDR3 here is CASSQEMFGRDSFMYEQYF. The CDR3 nucleotides are TGCGCCAGCAGCCAAGAAATGTTCGGCAGGGACAGCTTCATGTACGAGCAGTACTTC. The V gene is TRBV4-1, the J gene TRBJ2-7; 7 positions match TRBD1. This CDR3 spans 19 amino acids. The germline V gene has CDR1 MGHRA and CDR2 YSYEKL. With 0 bases clipped from V and 4 bases from J, the junction kept 18 bases outside the gene matches.

The chain carries TRBV7-9 and TRBJ1-2; 7 bases are a match to TRBD1. CDR3 length: 15 residues. Germline CDR1 is SEHNR and CDR2 is FQNEAQ (reference sequence). Trimming cost V 1 base and J 7 bases; bases outside gene matches: 9. The DNA for the CDR3 is TGTGCCAGCAGCTTAGGAGGGGGCGCGGGGGCTGGCTACACCTTC. Protein product: CASSLGGGAGAGYTF.

The genes are TRBV2 and TRBJ2-1; the D is unclear. CDR1 is SNHLY, CDR2 FYNNEI, per germline. The CDR3 has 15 residues. V was shortened by 2 bases and J by 5 bases, with 13 bases between the two germline ends. CDR3 protein: CASSERGGSHNEQFF. The DNA for the CDR3 is TGTGCCAGCAGTGAACGAGGTGGGTCCCACAATGAGCAGTTCTTC.

The CDR3 here is CASRPTAGQGEETQYF. The CDR3 coding sequence is TGTGCCAGCAGACCAACGGCGGGACAGGGAGAAGAGACCCAGTACTTC. This rearrangement joins TRBV28 to TRBJ2-5, with 9 bases identical to TRBD1. The V and J ends lost 6 bases and 3 bases, in that order; junction bases with no gene match: 11. There are 16 residues in the CDR3. Looked up from germline, CDR1 is MDHEN and CDR2 is SYDVKM.

This clone was seen only once. V gene TRBV11-2 combines with J gene TRBJ1-1, with D uncertain. The CDR3 sequence is 14 residues long. CDR1 and CDR2 (germline): SGHAT, FQNNGV. V dropped 1 base and J dropped 4 bases, with 10 bases sitting between them. CDR3 region: CASSLARVGTEAFF. The CDR3 DNA sequence: TGTGCCAGCAGCTTAGCCCGGGTGGGCACTGAAGCTTTCTTT.

The V and J genes are TRBV7-9 and TRBJ1-2, with 9 bases lining up with TRBD1. This CDR3 is 14 amino acids long. Germline V lookup: CDR1 SEHNR, CDR2 FQNEAQ (reference sequence). The V gene end was trimmed by 1 base and the J gene end by 7 bases; junction bases not matched to a gene: 4. The CDR3 protein is CASSLGTGEFGYTF. The CDR3 region has the DNA TGTGCCAGCAGCTTAGGGACAGGGGAGTTTGGCTACACCTTC.

The table lists this clone with a few counts. The V and J genes are TRBV5-1 and TRBJ2-7; D possibly uses TRBD1 or TRBD2 (5 bases each). The CDR3 runs to 13 residues. In germline, CDR1 is SGHRS, CDR2 YFSETQ. The V end was cut by 4 bases, the J end by 3 bases, with 11 bases between. CDR3 in amino acids: CASSPWDGYEQYF. CDR3 in DNA: TGCGCCAGCAGCCCATGGGACGGCTACGAGCAGTACTTC.

The rearrangement links TRBV5-1 to TRBJ2-7, with TRBD2 matching over 9 bases. This CDR3 contains 16 residues. The V gene's germline CDR1 is SGHRS and CDR2 YFSETQ. V dropped 0 bases and J dropped 0; count of bases not matched to a gene: 4. In DNA form, the CDR3 reads TGCGCCAGCAGCTTGGGTATTAGCGGGGGCTCCTACGAGCAGTACTTC. The encoded protein is CASSLGISGGSYEQYF.

This clone was seen a few times. In DNA form, the CDR3 reads TGTGCCAGCAGTTTATCACAGGGGATATCCTACAATGAGCAGTTCTTC. Translated: CASSLSQGISYNEQFF. The rearrangement uses TRBV28 and TRBJ2-1, with TRBD1 matching over 7 bases. The CDR3 runs to 16 residues. V lost 1 base and J lost 1; bases outside the gene matches: 4. Germline V gene data show CDR1 as MDHEN and CDR2 as SYDVKM.

As DNA, the CDR3 is TGTGCCAGCAGCTTAGAGGGGACGGCTTCCTACGAGCAGTACTTC. Translated, it gives CASSLEGTASYEQYF. V gene TRBV7-2 combines with J gene TRBJ2-7; the D call may be TRBD1 or TRBD2 (5 bases each). Germline V gene data show CDR1 as SGHTA and CDR2 as FQGNSA. V lost 1 base, J lost 1 base, and 11 bases lay in between. This CDR3 is 15 amino acids long.

The chain combines TRBV27 with TRBJ2-5; no definite D call. The J call may not be correct, given that the DNA end is closer to TRBJ2-7. Germline CDR1 MNHEY, CDR2 SMNVEV (reference sequence). This CDR3 comprises 14 residues. CDR3 in DNA: TGTGCCAGCAGTTCAGATGTCTCGGCCTACGAGCAGTACTTC. Translated: CASSSDVSAYEQYF.

The V call is TRBV15, the J call TRBJ2-7, with 7 bases that match TRBD2. This CDR3 is 14 amino acids long. V was pared by 0 bases and J by 7 bases, with 6 bases of the junction left unmatched. Germline CDR1 reads LNHNV; CDR2 reads YYDKDF (reference sequence). CDR3: CATSRDGGVAEQYF. The CDR3 nucleotides read TGTGCCACCAGCAGAGATGGGGGGGTAGCGGAGCAGTACTTC.

This chain links TRBV9 with TRBJ2-7, with D possibly matching TRBD1 (5 bases). CDR3 length: 15 residues. From germline, CDR1 is SGDLS and CDR2 YYNGEE. V was shortened by 0 bases and J by 1 base, with 11 bases between the two germline ends. Written as DNA, the CDR3 is TGTGCCAGCAGCGTAGGGGGCCATGTTTCCTACGAGCAGTACTTC. It encodes CASSVGGHVSYEQYF.

This clone was seen a few times. This rearrangement joins TRBV2 to TRBJ2-7, with 13 positions matching TRBD2. CDR3 length: 15 amino acids. The ends lost 6 bases at V and 4 bases at J; junction bases unmatched: 6. The germline CDR1 and CDR2 sequences are SNHLY and FYNNEI. Here the CDR3 reads CASSVLAGGLYEQYF. The CDR3 DNA reads TGTGCCAGCAGCGTACTAGCGGGGGGGCTTTACGAGCAGTACTTC.

The chain has TRBV19 and TRBJ2-2, with a tentative D call TRBD2 (6 bases). V gave up 5 bases and J gave up 7 bases, with 17 bases separating them. This CDR3 has 15 residues. Per the germline V gene, CDR1 is LNHDA and CDR2 is SQIVND (reference sequence). CDR3 in DNA: TGTGCCAGTAGTTCTCGAGGAGGGTTAAGCGGGGAGCTGTTTTTT. This codes for CASSSRGGLSGELFF.

The genes are TRBV2 and TRBJ2-3; D is perhaps TRBD2 (6 bases). CDR1 is SNHLY, CDR2 FYNNEI, per germline. Trimming shortened V by 8 bases and J by 2 bases, and 8 bases separated the two germline ends. The CDR3 spans 12 residues. In DNA, the CDR3 is TGTGCCAGCCGGGACTTCACAGATACGCAGTATTTT. It specifies CASRDFTDTQYF.

The rearrangement uses TRBV19 and TRBJ1-1; D is uncertain. CDR1 LNHDA and CDR2 SQIVND come from the germline V gene (reference sequence). Deletions cut 10 bases from V and 5 bases from J, with 23 bases between. The CDR3 totals 15 residues. The CDR3 coding sequence is TGTGCCACTTCGGGAAGTACGACGTCCGATACTGAAGCTTTCTTT. Residues: CATSGSTTSDTEAFF.

The V and J genes are TRBV2 and TRBJ2-7; D unclear. Trimming pared 1 base from V and 5 bases from J, leaving 15 bases between. Germline V gives CDR1 SNHLY, CDR2 FYNNEI. The CDR3 extends over 15 amino acids. CDR3 sequence (DNA): TGTGCCAGCAGTGAAGATGTTGGCGACTTTCACGAGCAGTACTTC. Translation gives CASSEDVGDFHEQYF.